This TCR beta chain was observed in a study of T cell responses to AZD1222 COVID-19 vaccine. Study-wide findings and caveats: Baseline antibody screening turned up just a handful of seropositive AZD1222 recipients. Most donors were white British, females outnumbered males, and clonal diversity was possibly underestimated.

V lost 3 bases and J 3 bases, leaving 10 bases between the germline ends. Germline-derived CDR1 and CDR2 are SGDLS and YYNGEE. CDR3 size: 15 residues. The method was immunoSEQ multiplex PCR; TCRdb's version includes in-frame clones alone and lacks a portion of them. The sample shows about 100,000 clones, approximately 88% of them seen only once. For this clone: Its antigen is undetermined.

The sample in question was peripheral blood, obtained on day 0 of AZD1222 vaccination. The sequence derives from an adult in good health. The V gene is TRBV9, the J gene TRBJ1-6; D is perhaps TRBD1 (5 bases). CDR3 coding DNA: TGTGCCAGCAGCGGCCAGGGTCTCTATAATTCACCCCTCCACTTT. Its translation: CASSGQGLYNSPLHF.